This TCR beta chain was sequenced for a study of post-analysis software for immune sequencing data. For the study at large: Recorded subtypes: relapsing-remitting, secondary progressive, progressive-relapsing; some patients unannotated.

Worth noting for this clonotype: Its matching antigen is unknown.

V shed 4 bases and J 1 base; nucleotides not matched to a gene: 12. This CDR3 has 17 amino acids. CDR1 is SGDLS and CDR2 is YYNGEE in the germline V gene. Unique molecular identifiers had been added to the TCR beta cDNA libraries. Input amounts of roughly 1 to 10 million T cells were used. These gave 500,000 or so cDNA molecules, so each molecule approximated one T cell. Via MiXCR, TCRdb re-called the PCR reads, giving one row per CDR3 protein. Of 600,000 to 700,000 distinct CDR3 sequences listed, roughly three fifths are singletons. Study-wide results and caveats: Those with multiple sclerosis, the patient group, showed significantly lower normalized Chao1 diversity than controls. About five TRBV segments were more frequent in patients than controls; TRBV5-6, TRBV5-1 and TRBV20-1 belonged to this group. By F measure, samples from a shared preparation batch strongly co-clustered.

The gene calls are TRBV9 and TRBJ2-5, with TRBD2 matching over 8 bases. Sequenced material: blood. The TCR was taken from a girl aged 2 to 9 with multiple sclerosis. CDR3 nucleotide sequence: TGTGCCAGCAGCCCTCGGGGTAGCGGGAACTTCCAAGAGACCCAGTACTTC. This encodes CASSPRGSGNFQETQYF. The variable domain in full, with the rest retrieved from reference TRBV9 and TRBJ2-5, is DSGVTQTPKHLITATGQRVTLRCSPRSGDLSVYWYQQSLDQGLQFLIQYYNGEERAKGNILERFSAQQFPDLHSELNLSSLELGDSALYFCASSPRGSGNFQETQYFGPGTRLLVL.